Detailed here is one T cell receptor beta chain. Its antigen is as yet unknown. Germline CDR1 is DFQATT and CDR2 is SNEGSKA (reference sequence). V lost 6 bases and J lost 4, with 22 bases in between. The CDR3 consists of 16 residues. The sample comes from a study of T cells after yellow fever vaccination. Overall study findings and caveats: In FACS-sorted repertoires, abundant clonotypes from the bulk population could appear as contaminants.

TCRdb re-analysed the 5' RACE reads in MiXCR, keeping a single row per CDR3 protein. The sample lists almost 600,000 distinct CDR3 sequences; roughly 12% were seen once. The V call is TRBV20-1, the J call TRBJ2-1; D may be TRBD2 (6 bases). The starting material was PBMCs, obtained on the day of the yellow fever booster vaccination. The origin of this receptor is a man aged 30-40 years who received the YFV17D yellow fever vaccine. The CDR3 nucleotides read TGCAGTGCGACGGGACTCAACCTAAGAACATACAATGAGCAGTTCTTC. Its protein is CSATGLNLRTYNEQFF.